This is a list of T cell receptor beta chains from one sample in a study of T cell responses to AZD1222 COVID-19 vaccine. Data came from immunoSEQ multiplex PCR; TCRdb stores just in-frame clones and leaves some out. Of roughly 150,000 clones listed, about nine tenths were seen once; the top ten hold just over 9%. The sequences come from peripheral blood, collected 28 days after the second AZD1222 dose. These receptors came from an adult who received the AZD1222 COVID-19 vaccine. CDR3s include the opening cysteine and the closing phenylalanine or tryptophan. Fields, in order: J gene, V gene, D gene, clone size, CDR3 protein, CDR3 DNA. A D gene is named only where the DNA matches it firmly. Where a row states a size, it is once, few, many or the class of an expanded clone; other rows omit it.

>TRBJ2-2|TRBV19|.|.
CASELRNTGELFF
TGTGCCAGTGAGTTGAGGAACACCGGGGAGCTGTTTTTT
>TRBJ2-3|TRBV15|TRBD2|.
CATSRVRGDLGDTQYF
TGTGCCACCAGCAGAGTGCGGGGGGATTTGGGCGATACGCAGTATTTT
>TRBJ2-1|TRBV29-1|TRBD2|.
CSVHRGTSVYNEQFF
TGCAGCGTCCACCGCGGGACTAGCGTCTACAATGAGCAGTTCTTC
>TRBJ1-3|TRBV5-4|.|once
CASSLRGSSGNTIYF
TGTGCCAGCAGCTTGAGGGGATCCTCTGGAAACACCATATATTTT
>TRBJ2-7|TRBV3-1/TRBV3-2|.|.
CASSQGSVIGFEQYF
TGTGCCAGCAGCCAAGGTTCGGTCATCGGCTTCGAGCAGTACTTC
>TRBJ2-3|TRBV5-4|TRBD2|few
CASSRREGSTDTQYF
TGTGCCAGCAGTAGGAGGGAGGGAAGCACAGATACGCAGTATTTT
>TRBJ2-1|TRBV28|.|.
CASSLGMGWGEQFF
TGTGCCAGCAGTTTAGGGATGGGGTGGGGTGAGCAGTTCTTC
>TRBJ2-1|TRBV2|TRBD1|few
CASTSGGGTSSYNEQFF
TGTGCCAGCACCTCAGGGGGCGGTACGAGCTCCTACAATGAGCAGTTCTTC
>TRBJ2-7|TRBV6-2/TRBV6-3|.|.
CASSPNRLATWEQYF
TGTGCCAGCAGTCCCAATCGTCTAGCGACTTGGGAGCAGTACTTC
>TRBJ1-1|TRBV11-1|.|few
CASSRLGGSEAFF
TGTGCCAGCAGCCGACTGGGGGGCAGTGAAGCTTTCTTT
>TRBJ1-5|TRBV7-2|.|.
CASSYSGTINQPQHF
TGTGCCAGCAGTTATTCCGGGACAATAAATCAGCCCCAGCATTTT
>TRBJ2-2|TRBV4-3|.|.
CASSQVRAGAYTGELFF
TGCGCCAGCAGCCAAGTCCGGGCAGGGGCGTACACCGGGGAGCTGTTTTTT
>TRBJ2-3|TRBV7-3|.|few
CASSSTTDTQYF
TGTGCCAGCAGCTCTACTACAGATACGCAGTATTTT
>TRBJ2-3|TRBV24-1|.|.
CATSDPGPSTDTQYF
TGTGCCACCAGTGATCCGGGACCCAGCACAGATACGCAGTATTTT
>TRBJ1-5|TRBV6-5|TRBD1|few
CASSSTGEAGQPQHF
TGTGCCAGCAGTTCTACAGGGGAGGCGGGTCAGCCCCAGCATTTT
>TRBJ1-1|TRBV19|.|.
CASSLIRTTNTEAFF
TGTGCCAGTAGCCTTATTAGGACAACGAACACTGAAGCTTTCTTT
>TRBJ1-5|TRBV5-1|TRBD1|.
CASSPGTGDFQPQHF
TGCGCCAGCAGCCCTGGGACAGGGGATTTCCAGCCCCAGCATTTT
>TRBJ1-2|TRBV27|.|.
CASSPAGSSHGYTF
TGTGCCAGCAGCCCCGCAGGCAGCTCTCATGGCTACACCTTC
>TRBJ1-2|TRBV28|.|few
CASSFIGERSYGYTF
TGTGCCAGCAGTTTTATAGGCGAGCGATCCTATGGCTACACCTTC
>TRBJ1-2|TRBV7-9|.|.
CASSLVSANYGYTF
TGTGCCAGCAGCTTAGTTTCAGCGAACTATGGCTACACCTTC
>TRBJ2-7|TRBV5-6|.|.
CASSLGEGYEQYF
TGTGCCAGCAGCTTGGGGGAAGGCTACGAGCAGTACTTC
>TRBJ2-1|TRBV7-7|.|.
CASSFGAASYNEQFF
TGTGCTAGCAGCTTCGGGGCGGCTTCCTACAATGAGCAGTTCTTC
>TRBJ1-2|TRBV7-2|.|.
CASSLISGTGWGNPRGYTF
TGTGCCAGCAGCTTAATTTCTGGGACTGGATGGGGGAATCCACGGGGCTACACCTTC
>TRBJ2-2|TRBV24-1|TRBD1|once
CATSAGTGPSIATGELFF
TGTGCCACCAGTGCTGGGACAGGGCCCTCTATAGCCACCGGGGAGCTGTTTTTT
>TRBJ2-5|TRBV7-6|.|once
CASSLGTEKETQYF
TGTGCCAGCAGCTTAGGGACGGAAAAAGAGACCCAGTACTTC
>TRBJ1-1|TRBV7-9|.|.
CASAPSTEAFF
TGTGCCAGCGCCCCCTCCACTGAAGCTTTCTTT
>TRBJ2-2|TRBV4-3|TRBD2|few
CASSQDRVAGDEVGELFF
TGCGCCAGCAGCCAAGATCGAGTTGCGGGAGACGAGGTCGGGGAGCTGTTTTTT
>TRBJ1-2|TRBV2|TRBD1|.
CASHISGGSYGYTF
TGTGCCAGCCACATCTCAGGGGGCAGCTATGGCTACACCTTC
>TRBJ2-4|TRBV16|TRBD1|.
CASSLLGQGTSVAKNIQYF
TGTGCCAGCAGCCTGCTTGGACAGGGAACATCCGTAGCCAAAAACATTCAGTACTTC
>TRBJ1-2|TRBV7-2|TRBD1|.
CASSLVGGALGGYTF
TGTGCCAGCAGCTTAGTAGGGGGCGCCTTGGGTGGCTACACCTTC
>TRBJ1-1|TRBV15|TRBD1|.
CATSRGQGWDTEAFF
TGTGCCACCAGCAGAGGACAGGGGTGGGACACTGAAGCTTTCTTT
>TRBJ2-1|TRBV5-1|.|.
CASSFGPRTGGEQFF
TGCGCCAGCAGCTTTGGCCCTAGGACCGGGGGTGAGCAGTTCTTC
>TRBJ1-1|TRBV7-2|.|.
CASSLGQNTEAFF
TGTGCCAGCAGCTTAGGACAGAACACTGAAGCTTTCTTT
>TRBJ2-5|TRBV29-1|TRBD2|.
CSSRGSGSETQYF
TGCAGCTCGAGGGGTAGCGGGAGCGAGACCCAGTACTTC
>TRBJ2-6|TRBV29-1|TRBD2|.
CSVTGGAGANVLTF
TGCAGCGTCACCGGGGGGGCGGGGGCCAACGTCCTGACTTTC
>TRBJ1-5|TRBV28|TRBD1|.
CASSAGGTAQPQHF
TGTGCCAGCAGCGCAGGGGGGACGGCTCAGCCCCAGCATTTT
>TRBJ2-2|TRBV3-1/TRBV3-2|.|.
CASSPHLYLGGGNTGELFF
TGTGCCAGCAGCCCCCACCTCTATTTAGGCGGCGGGAACACCGGGGAGCTGTTTTTT
>TRBJ2-3|TRBV5-5|TRBD2|.
CASSSWEGHTDTQYF
TGTGCCAGCAGCTCCTGGGAGGGCCACACAGATACGCAGTATTTT
>TRBJ1-2|TRBV4-1|.|.
CASSLAEHLGGYTF
TGCGCCAGCAGCCTCGCCGAACACTTGGGTGGCTACACCTTC
>TRBJ1-5|TRBV28|.|.
CATGGGNQPQHF
TGTGCCACTGGGGGGGGGAATCAGCCCCAGCATTTT
>TRBJ2-7|TRBV11-2|.|.
CASSLDQSAYEQYF
TGTGCCAGCAGCTTAGATCAGAGCGCCTACGAGCAGTACTTC
>TRBJ1-3|TRBV19|.|.
CASNSGSSGNTIYF
TGTGCCAGTAACTCAGGATCCTCTGGAAACACCATATATTTT
>TRBJ2-7|TRBV6-2/TRBV6-3|.|.
CASSPDYPQQYF
TGTGCCAGCAGTCCGGACTACCCGCAGCAGTACTTC
>TRBJ2-5|TRBV7-2|.|.
CASSLSVHSRETQYF
TGTGCCAGCAGCTTATCGGTACACAGCAGGGAGACCCAGTACTTC
>TRBJ2-1|TRBV14|.|once
CASSHLGLGEQFF
TGTGCCAGCAGCCATCTGGGGCTGGGTGAGCAGTTCTTC
>TRBJ1-1|TRBV20-1|.|once
CSATIGPGAFF
TGCAGTGCTACAATAGGACCAGGAGCTTTCTTT
>TRBJ2-2|TRBV2|.|.
CASSPKTGPNTGELFF
TGTGCCAGCAGTCCCAAGACAGGACCGAACACCGGGGAGCTGTTTTTT
>TRBJ2-1|TRBV5-4|TRBD2|.
CASSPRGAGGPKSYNEQFF
TGTGCCAGCAGCCCCAGGGGGGCGGGAGGGCCTAAGTCCTACAATGAGCAGTTCTTC
>TRBJ2-5|TRBV11-3|.|.
CASSRAGVGQETQYF
TGTGCCAGCAGCCGAGCTGGGGTAGGACAAGAGACCCAGTACTTC
>TRBJ1-3|TRBV4-2|.|once
CASSQEAARSGNTIYF
TGTGCCAGCAGCCAAGAGGCAGCTCGCTCTGGAAACACCATATATTTT
>TRBJ2-3|TRBV7-9|TRBD2|few
CASSFGQRGSTDTQYF
TGTGCCAGCAGCTTCGGTCAGCGGGGGAGCACAGATACGCAGTATTTT
>TRBJ1-4|TRBV28|.|.
CASLRDQREKLFF
TGTGCCAGCCTCCGGGACCAGAGGGAAAAACTGTTTTTT
>TRBJ1-1|TRBV7-9|.|.
CASSKRKDDRNTEAFF
TGTGCCAGCAGTAAGAGGAAAGACGATAGGAACACTGAAGCTTTCTTT
>TRBJ1-2|TRBV19|.|.
CATFLGIYGYTF
TGTGCCACCTTTCTGGGGATCTATGGCTACACCTTC
>TRBJ2-1|TRBV2|.|.
CASSVGGESYNEQFF
TGTGCCAGCAGTGTAGGGGGAGAATCCTACAATGAGCAGTTCTTC
>TRBJ2-5|TRBV6-1|.|.
CASSDPAGSSRETQYF
TGTGCCAGCAGTGACCCGGCGGGATCCTCGCGAGAGACCCAGTACTTC
>TRBJ1-1|TRBV7-3|.|.
CASSLSPAMNTEAFF
TGTGCCAGCAGCTTAAGCCCAGCCATGAACACTGAAGCTTTCTTT
>TRBJ2-6|TRBV28|TRBD1|.
CASSLFVRGKSGANVLTF
TGTGCCAGCAGTTTATTCGTCAGGGGGAAATCTGGGGCCAACGTCCTGACTTTC
>TRBJ2-5|TRBV28|.|.
CASGGRAETQYF
TGTGCCAGCGGGGGCAGGGCAGAGACCCAGTACTTC
>TRBJ2-5|TRBV3-1/TRBV3-2|TRBD2|.
CASSQLRGKYHQLLETQYF
TGTGCCAGCAGCCAACTGCGGGGGAAGTATCACCAACTTTTGGAGACCCAGTACTTC